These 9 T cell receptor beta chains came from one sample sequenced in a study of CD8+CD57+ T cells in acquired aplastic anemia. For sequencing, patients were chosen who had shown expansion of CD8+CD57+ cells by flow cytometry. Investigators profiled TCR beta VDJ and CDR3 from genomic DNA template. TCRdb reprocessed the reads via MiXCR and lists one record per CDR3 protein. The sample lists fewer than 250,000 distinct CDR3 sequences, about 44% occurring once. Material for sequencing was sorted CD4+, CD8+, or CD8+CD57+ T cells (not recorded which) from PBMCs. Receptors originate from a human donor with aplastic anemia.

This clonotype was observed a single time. CDR3 in DNA: TGTGCCAGCAGTATCCGGGTCCCGGGGACAACAGATACGCAGTATTTT. This translates into CASSIRVPGTTDTQYF. This chain joins TRBV12-3 or TRBV12-4 and TRBJ2-3; D may be TRBD1 (6 bases). The CDR3 is made up of 16 amino acids. V gave up 5 bases and J gave up 3 bases, with 18 bases separating them.

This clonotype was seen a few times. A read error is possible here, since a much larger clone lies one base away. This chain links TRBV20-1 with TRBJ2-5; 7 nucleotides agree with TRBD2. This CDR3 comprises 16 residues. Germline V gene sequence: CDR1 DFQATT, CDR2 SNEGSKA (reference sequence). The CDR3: CSALPLADYYQEAQYF. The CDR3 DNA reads TGCAGTGCCCTCCCCCTAGCGGATTATTACCAAGAGGCCCAGTACTTC.

CDR3 residues: CASSLDGRAGNTIYF. The CDR3 DNA is TGTGCCAGCAGCTTAGACGGTCGAGCGGGAAACACCATATATTTT. The genes are TRBV11-2 and TRBJ1-3; D unclear. V was shortened by 0 bases and J by 4 bases, with 10 bases between the two germline ends. The CDR3 contains 15 residues. CDR1 is SGHAT and CDR2 is FQNNGV in the germline V gene.

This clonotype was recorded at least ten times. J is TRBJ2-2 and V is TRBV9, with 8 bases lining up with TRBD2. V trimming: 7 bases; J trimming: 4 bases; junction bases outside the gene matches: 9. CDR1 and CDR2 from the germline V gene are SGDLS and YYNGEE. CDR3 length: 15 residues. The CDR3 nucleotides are TGTGCCAGCTCTCGAGCGGGAGAGGCCACCGGGGAGCTGTTTTTT. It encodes CASSRAGEATGELFF. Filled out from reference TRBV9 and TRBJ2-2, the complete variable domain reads DSGVTQTPKHLITATGQRVTLRCSPRSGDLSVYWYQQSLDQGLQFLIQYYNGEERAKGNILERFSAQQFPDLHSELNLSSLELGDSALYFCASSRAGEATGELFFGEGSRLTVL.

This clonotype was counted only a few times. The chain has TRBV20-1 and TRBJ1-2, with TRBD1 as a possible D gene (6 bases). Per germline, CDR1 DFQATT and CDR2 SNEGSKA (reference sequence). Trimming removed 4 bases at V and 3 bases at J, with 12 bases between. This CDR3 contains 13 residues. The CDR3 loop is CSAIRQVDYGYTF. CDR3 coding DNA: TGCAGTGCTATCAGACAGGTAGACTATGGCTACACCTTC.

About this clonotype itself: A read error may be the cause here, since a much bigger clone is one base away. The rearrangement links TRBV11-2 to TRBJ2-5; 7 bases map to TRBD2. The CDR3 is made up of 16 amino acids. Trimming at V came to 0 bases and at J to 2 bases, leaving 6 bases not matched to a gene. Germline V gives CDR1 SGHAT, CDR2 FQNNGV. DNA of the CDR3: TGTGCCAGCAGCTTAGAGGGGGGAGGGCGTCAAGAGACCCAGTACTTC. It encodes CASSLEGGGRQETQYF.

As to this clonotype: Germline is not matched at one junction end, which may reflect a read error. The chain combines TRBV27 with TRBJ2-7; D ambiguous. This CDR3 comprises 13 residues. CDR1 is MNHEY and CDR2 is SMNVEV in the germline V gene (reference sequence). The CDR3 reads CAGSVYVGYEQYF. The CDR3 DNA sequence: TGTGCCGGCAGTGTCTATGTGGGCTACGAGCAGTACTTC.

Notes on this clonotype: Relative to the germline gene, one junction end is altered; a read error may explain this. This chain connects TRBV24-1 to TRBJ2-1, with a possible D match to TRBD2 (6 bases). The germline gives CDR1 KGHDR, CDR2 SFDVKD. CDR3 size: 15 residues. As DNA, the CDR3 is TGCGCCACCAGTGCTGGCGGGGCGGCCTACAGTGAGCAGTTCTTC. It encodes CATSAGGAAYSEQFF.

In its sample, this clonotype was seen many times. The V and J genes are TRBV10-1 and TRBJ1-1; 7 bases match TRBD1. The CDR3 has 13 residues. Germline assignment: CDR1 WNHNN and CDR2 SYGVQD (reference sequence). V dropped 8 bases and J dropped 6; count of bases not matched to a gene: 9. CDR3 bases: TGCGCCAGCTGTAGACAGGGTTTATCTGAAGCTTTCTTT. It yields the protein CASCRQGLSEAFF.